The 27 T cell receptor beta chains below all came from one sample that was sequenced in a study of shared clonotypes between healthy human individuals. Using immunoSEQ multiplex PCR, the repertoire was profiled, and TCRdb retains in-frame clones only, with some absent. The sample yields roughly 1,100,000 clones, about 77% seen once. Sequenced input: memory CD4+ T cells sorted from blood. Subset denoted: CD45RA-negative fraction. The receptors here all came from a man younger than 35 in good health.

The chain combines TRBV5-1 with TRBJ1-6; D not resolved. Germline loops: CDR1 SGHRS, CDR2 YFSETQ. This CDR3 is built from 15 residues. The V and J ends lost 0 bases and 7 bases respectively, with 11 bases between them. The CDR3 sequence: CASSLEKGNNSPLHF. The DNA for the CDR3 is TGCGCCAGCAGCTTGGAGAAGGGTAACAATTCACCCCTCCACTTT.

V and J are TRBV28 and TRBJ2-1; tentatively, D is TRBD2 (5 bases). From germline, CDR1 is MDHEN and CDR2 SYDVKM. With 3 bases removed from V and 0 bases from J, the gap between germline ends came to 18 bases. This CDR3 region has 18 residues. CDR3 DNA sequence: TGTGCCAGCAGTTTGGGAAGGATAGGGCGGGTCTCCTACAATGAGCAGTTCTTC. This codes for CASSLGRIGRVSYNEQFF.

The chain carries TRBV19 and TRBJ2-5; D not resolved. The CDR3 contains 13 residues. Trimming took 5 bases from V and 5 from J, leaving 12 bases between them. From germline, CDR1 is LNHDA and CDR2 SQIVND (reference sequence). CDR3 DNA: TGTGCCAGTAGTTCCTCGGACGGGGAGACCCAGTACTTC. This sequence encodes CASSSSDGETQYF. Filled out from reference TRBV19 and TRBJ2-5, the complete variable domain reads DGGITQSPKYLFRKEGQNVTLSCEQNLNHDAMYWYRQDPGQGLRLIYYSQIVNDFQKGDIAEGYSVSREKKESFPLTVTSAQKNPTAFYLCASSSSDGETQYFGPGTRLLVL.

The gene calls are TRBV29-1 and TRBJ1-2; D is unresolved. V lost 2 bases and J 8 bases, leaving 24 bases between the germline ends. Per germline, CDR1 SQVTM and CDR2 ANQGSEA. The CDR3 is 16 amino acids. CDR3 sequence (DNA): TGCAGCGTTGAAATAGAGCAAGCATGGCGGATGGAGGGCTACACCTTC. Translated: CSVEIEQAWRMEGYTF. The whole variable domain, remainder taken from reference TRBV29-1 and TRBJ1-2, is SAVISQKPSRDICQRGTSLTIQCQVDSQVTMMFWYRQQPGQSLTLIATANQGSEATYESGFVIDKFPISRPNLTFSTLTVSNMSPEDSSIYLCSVEIEQAWRMEGYTFGSGTRLTVV.

V and J are TRBV6-6 and TRBJ2-7, with D possibly TRBD1 on 6 matching bases. CDR1 and CDR2 (germline): MNHNY, SVGAGI (reference sequence). Trimming shortened V by 6 bases and J by 5 bases, and 20 bases separated the two germline ends. The CDR3 runs 15 residues. CDR3 loop: CASRNDRHSSHEQYF. The CDR3 nucleotides read TGTGCCAGCAGGAACGACAGGCACAGCAGCCACGAGCAGTACTTC.

The chain employs TRBV6-5 and TRBJ1-6; D not resolved. V lost 6 bases to trimming and J lost 6 bases, with 12 bases between them. The germline V gene has CDR1 MNHEY and CDR2 SVGAGI. This CDR3 comprises 14 residues. CDR3 sequence reads: CASSRSQTNSPLHF. The CDR3 bases are TGTGCCAGCAGCAGAAGTCAGACTAATTCACCCCTCCACTTT.

J is TRBJ2-1 and V is TRBV7-8; D may correspond to TRBD1 or TRBD2 (6 bases each). This CDR3 region has 15 residues. The germline gives CDR1 SGHVS, CDR2 FQNEAQ. The V end was cut by 2 bases, the J end by 4 bases, with 12 bases between. CDR3 sequence: CASSLIGGRYNEQFF. Written as DNA, the CDR3 is TGTGCCAGCAGCTTAATCGGGGGCCGGTACAATGAGCAGTTCTTC. Full variable domain (rest looked up from reference TRBV7-8 and TRBJ2-1): GAGVSQSPRYKVAKRGQDVALRCDPISGHVSLFWYQQALGQGPEFLTYFQNEAQLDKSGLPSDRFFAERPEGSVSTLKIQRTQQEDSAVYLCASSLIGGRYNEQFFGPGTRLTVL.

This clone was seen a handful of times. The V call is TRBV28, the J call TRBJ1-5; unclear D gene. CDR1 is MDHEN and CDR2 is SYDVKM in the germline V gene. The CDR3 length is 14 residues. V lost 3 bases and J 6 bases, leaving 12 bases between the germline ends. In DNA, the CDR3 is TGTGCCAGCAGTTTCGGGGTTGGAAGTCAGCCCCAGCATTTT. The encoded protein is CASSFGVGSQPQHF.

The gene calls are TRBV2 and TRBJ2-1; 8 bases agree with TRBD1. This CDR3 is 15 amino acids long. The V gene's germline CDR1 is SNHLY and CDR2 FYNNEI. The J segment lost 6 bases and the V segment lost 6 bases, leaving 10 bases of the junction unmatched. The CDR3 sequence is CASSLARTGGNEQFF. The CDR3 DNA reads TGTGCCAGCAGCCTCGCACGAACAGGGGGCAATGAGCAGTTCTTC.

The chain recombines TRBV19 with TRBJ2-1; D is unresolved. Trimming left V 10 bases short and J 5 bases short, with 6 bases between. The germline CDR1 and CDR2 sequences are LNHDA and SQIVND (reference sequence). This CDR3 spans 10 amino acids. CDR3 nucleotides: TGTGCCACAAAGAACAATGAGCAGTTCTTC. This encodes CATKNNEQFF.

In nucleotides, the CDR3 is TGTGCCAGCAGCCCCGTATTTTCGTCCTACGAGCAGTACTTC. Amino acids: CASSPVFSSYEQYF. The chain couples TRBV7-2 to TRBJ2-7; no clear D. The CDR3 totals 14 residues. The germline gives CDR1 SGHTA, CDR2 FQGNSA. V was trimmed by 5 bases and J by 1 base, leaving 12 bases between them.

The chain couples TRBV5-5 to TRBJ2-1; TRBD2 matches 9 bases. V lost 0 bases and J lost 12; bases outside the gene matches: 4. Germline-derived CDR1 and CDR2 are SGHKS and YYEKEE (reference sequence). The CDR3 has 13 amino acids. The CDR3 nucleotides read TGTGCCAGCAGCTTGGGACTAGCGGCCCCGCAGTTCTTC. It yields the protein CASSLGLAAPQFF. The entire variable domain, with the rest obtained from reference TRBV5-5 and TRBJ2-1, is as follows: DAGVTQSPTHLIKTRGQQVTLRCSPISGHKSVSWYQQVLGQGPQFIFQYYEKEERGRGNFPDRFSARQFPNYSSELNVNALLLGDSALYLCASSLGLAAPQFFGPGTRLTVL.

This clone has only one observation. V and J are TRBV15 and TRBJ1-1, with 7 nucleotides matching TRBD1. CDR3 length: 15 residues. The junction had 7 bases not matched to a gene; V was cut back by 0 bases and J by 6 bases. Germline assignment: CDR1 LNHNV and CDR2 YYDKDF (reference sequence). The CDR3 region is CATSRERTGEAEAFF. Here the CDR3 DNA reads TGTGCCACCAGCAGAGAGAGGACAGGTGAAGCTGAAGCTTTCTTT.

The chain combines TRBV5-1 with TRBJ2-7; no reliable D call. The CDR3 has 14 residues. Germline V gene data show CDR1 as SGHRS and CDR2 as YFSETQ. V lost 0 bases and J 5 bases, leaving 12 bases between the germline ends. This CDR3 reads CASSLEVAANEQYF. CDR3 sequence (DNA): TGCGCCAGCAGCTTGGAAGTCGCGGCGAACGAGCAGTACTTC.

The J gene is TRBJ1-2, the V gene TRBV30; D gene ambiguous. The CDR3 has 13 amino acids. From germline, CDR1 is GTSNPN and CDR2 SVGIG (reference sequence). Deletions cut 4 bases from V and 13 bases from J, with 22 bases between. The CDR3 loop reads CAWTPNPGRAGTF. Written as DNA, the CDR3 is TGTGCCTGGACCCCAAATCCAGGCCGTGCTGGCACCTTC.

The chain links TRBV9 to TRBJ2-2; 7 bases line up with TRBD1. The CDR3 sequence is 17 residues long. V was clipped by 4 bases and J by 4 bases; unmatched bases: 13. In germline, CDR1 is SGDLS, CDR2 YYNGEE. The DNA of the CDR3 is TGTGCCAGCAGCCTAGACCAGGGGGAATTCGGCACCGGGGAGCTGTTTTTT. It yields the protein CASSLDQGEFGTGELFF. Full variable domain (outside the CDR3, taken from reference TRBV9 and TRBJ2-2): DSGVTQTPKHLITATGQRVTLRCSPRSGDLSVYWYQQSLDQGLQFLIQYYNGEERAKGNILERFSAQQFPDLHSELNLSSLELGDSALYFCASSLDQGEFGTGELFFGEGSRLTVL.

The J gene is TRBJ2-3, the V gene TRBV5-1, with D possibly being TRBD2 (5 bases). The germline V and J ends were trimmed by 7 bases and 3 bases, with 9 bases remaining between them. Germline V gives CDR1 SGHRS, CDR2 YFSETQ. This CDR3 has 12 amino acids. The CDR3 region has the DNA TGCGCCAGCGGAGGAACTACAGATACGCAGTATTTT. Its protein product is CASGGTTDTQYF.

This clone was observed a few times. The chain combines TRBV29-1 with TRBJ1-5, with D tentatively TRBD1 (6 bases). The CDR3 contains 14 residues. Trimming shortened V by 6 bases and J by 2 bases, and 14 bases separated the two germline ends. CDR1 is SQVTM and CDR2 is ANQGSEA in the germline V gene. The CDR3 DNA reads TGCAGCGTCGCTCAGGGGTATGGCAATCAGCCCCAGCATTTT. This sequence encodes CSVAQGYGNQPQHF.

This rearrangement joins TRBV28 to TRBJ1-4, with no clear D. The CDR3 sequence is 16 residues long. With 3 bases removed from V and 11 bases from J, the gap between germline ends came to 22 bases. The V gene's germline CDR1 is MDHEN and CDR2 SYDVKM. CDR3 DNA sequence: TGTGCCAGCAGTTTTCAACAGCGAGACTCTCTTGGGAAACTGTTTTTT. Translation: CASSFQQRDSLGKLFF.

This clone has more than one count but fewer than ten. The chain couples TRBV19 to TRBJ1-6; weak D call: TRBD1 (5 bases). The germline gives CDR1 LNHDA, CDR2 SQIVND (reference sequence). The CDR3 has 14 amino acids. Trimming removed 5 bases from V and 10 bases from J, with 15 bases in between. The CDR3 loop is CASSGTAGVSPLHF. CDR3 in DNA: TGTGCCAGTAGTGGGACCGCCGGGGTGTCACCCCTCCACTTT. The full variable domain, with the rest looked up from reference TRBV19 and TRBJ1-6, is DGGITQSPKYLFRKEGQNVTLSCEQNLNHDAMYWYRQDPGQGLRLIYYSQIVNDFQKGDIAEGYSVSREKKESFPLTVTSAQKNPTAFYLCASSGTAGVSPLHFGNGTRLTVT.

The chain carries TRBV6-5 and TRBJ1-5, with 8 nucleotides matching TRBD1. J lost 4 bases, V lost 5 bases, and 7 bases had no gene match. Germline assignment: CDR1 MNHEY and CDR2 SVGAGI. This CDR3 has 15 residues. The CDR3 reads CASSVGQGTNQPQHF. CDR3 DNA: TGTGCCAGCAGTGTAGGACAGGGCACAAATCAGCCCCAGCATTTT.

The chain is built from TRBV6-1 and TRBJ2-7, with 11 bases matching TRBD2. The CDR3 totals 18 residues. Germline trimming cut 4 bases from V and 3 bases from J; bases unmatched to any gene: 14. The germline gives CDR1 MNHNS, CDR2 SASEGT. Written as DNA, the CDR3 is TGTGCCAGCAGTGGAAGTAGACTAGCGGGATGGGCGGTCTACGAGCAGTACTTC. Amino acids: CASSGSRLAGWAVYEQYF.

This chain joins TRBV7-8 and TRBJ2-7; no definite D call. From germline, CDR1 is SGHVS and CDR2 FQNEAQ. The CDR3 covers 13 residues. Trimming shortened V by 5 bases and J by 3 bases, and 11 bases separated the two germline ends. The CDR3 DNA is TGTGCCAGCAGCCAACCCCAGGACTACGAGCAGTACTTC. It codes for CASSQPQDYEQYF.

V usage is TRBV6-5 and J usage is TRBJ2-7; D gene unclear. V was trimmed by 6 bases and J by 0 bases, leaving 15 bases between them. There are 15 residues in the CDR3. Germline V lookup: CDR1 MNHEY, CDR2 SVGAGI. The CDR3 coding sequence is TGTGCCAGCAGCGCCCCCGGCGAAGCCTCCTACGAGCAGTACTTC. Translating gives CASSAPGEASYEQYF.

The chain couples TRBV5-4 to TRBJ2-1; no firm D call. Trimming left V 4 bases short and J 0 bases short, with 11 bases between. This CDR3 comprises 15 residues. Germline V gene lookup returns CDR1 SGHNT and CDR2 YYREEE (reference sequence). CDR3 in amino acids: CASSHPSSSYNEQFF. The CDR3 DNA is TGTGCCAGCAGCCATCCTAGTAGCTCCTACAATGAGCAGTTCTTC.

The chain joins TRBV5-6 to TRBJ2-1; tentatively, D is TRBD2 (5 bases). CDR1 and CDR2 (germline): SGHDT, YYEEEE. Trimming took 0 bases from V and 7 from J, leaving 14 bases between them. The CDR3 contains 15 residues. In DNA, the CDR3 is TGTGCCAGCAGCTTGGACAGCGGTTATGGAAATGAGCAGTTCTTC. Its translation: CASSLDSGYGNEQFF.

The chain has TRBV10-1 and TRBJ2-1, with D tentatively TRBD2 (5 bases). From germline, CDR1 is WNHNN and CDR2 SYGVQD (reference sequence). The ends were cut back, 3 bases at V and 6 bases at J, with 9 bases in the middle. The CDR3 is 13 residues long. The CDR3 coding sequence is TGCGCCAGCAGTGAACGAGCGGCCAATGAGCAGTTCTTC. Its translation is CASSERAANEQFF.